This passage covers 3 T cell receptor beta chains from one sample sequenced in a study of T cell responses to AZD1222 COVID-19 vaccine. Assay used: immunoSEQ multiplex PCR; TCRdb lists only in-frame clones, some missing. This table holds 65,000 to 75,000 clones, less than 85% found once. Specimen: peripheral blood, collected 28 days after the second AZD1222 dose. These receptors were obtained from an adult who received the AZD1222 COVID-19 vaccine.

This sequence joins TRBV6-2 or TRBV6-3 and TRBJ2-2; 10 bases line up with TRBD2. CDR1 and CDR2 (germline): MNHEY, SVGEGT. The CDR3 is 15 residues long. V lost 5 bases to trimming and J lost 5 bases; unmatched junction nucleotides: 5. CDR3: CASSPSSGSTGELFF. The CDR3 nucleotides read TGTGCCAGCAGTCCCTCTAGCGGGAGTACCGGGGAGCTGTTTTTT.

The rearrangement joins TRBV19 to TRBJ1-6, with 7 bases lining up with TRBD1. The CDR3 consists of 14 residues. V shed 6 bases, J shed 6 bases, and the junction held 5 bases outside the gene matches. The germline V gene encodes CDR1 LNHDA and CDR2 SQIVND (reference sequence). In nucleotides, the CDR3 is TGTGCCAGTAGCGGGACAGCGAGTAATTCACCCCTCCACTTT. Protein sequence: CASSGTASNSPLHF.

The chain recombines TRBV6-4 with TRBJ2-1, with D tentatively TRBD2 (6 bases). This CDR3 is 14 amino acids long. CDR1 and CDR2 (germline): MRHNA, SNTAGT. The ends were cut back, 8 bases at V and 5 bases at J, with 16 bases in the middle. The CDR3 sequence is CASPLAVQDNEQFF. CDR3 coding DNA: TGTGCCAGCCCATTAGCGGTCCAGGACAATGAGCAGTTCTTC.